The next 28 T cell receptor beta chains were all read from a single sample in a study of T cell repertoires in cytomegalovirus infection. Antigens of these TCRs are unknown. TCRdb called the reads again in MiXCR, with one record for every CDR3 protein. The data show about 570,000 distinct CDR3 sequences, with approximately 40% seen just once and 48% held by the top ten. This specimen was cultured PBMCs, taken from culture after CMV antigen stimulation. These receptors all come from a human donor in good health (CMV status not recorded). Some clones in this sample may be carry-over from other donors' samples.

The gene calls are TRBV11-2 and TRBJ1-3; D is possibly TRBD1 (5 bases). CDR3 length: 15 residues. Germline V gene sequence: CDR1 SGHAT, CDR2 FQNNGV. V was pared by 3 bases and J by 2 bases, with 11 bases between. For the CDR3, the DNA is TGTGCCAGCAGCTTCCGCGGGGGAGCTGGAAACACCATATATTTT. This sequence encodes CASSFRGGAGNTIYF.

This clonotype occurred a few times. The chain employs TRBV7-9 and TRBJ2-7; TRBD1 matches 7 bases. Germline CDR1 and CDR2: SEHNR and FQNEAQ (reference sequence). This CDR3 contains 12 residues. Losses at the gene ends were 3 bases for V and 6 bases for J; bases not matched to a gene: 2. The chain's CDR3 is CASSFTGVEQYF. CDR3 nucleotides: TGTGCCAGCAGCTTTACAGGGGTCGAGCAGTACTTC.

A few counts support this clonotype. CDR3 region: CASSRDDQPQHF. CDR3 DNA: TGTGCCAGCAGCCGTGACGATCAGCCCCAGCATTTT. J is TRBJ1-5 and V is TRBV12-3 or TRBV12-4; D gene unclear. The CDR3 runs to 12 residues. V dropped 6 bases and J dropped 5 bases, with 8 bases sitting between them.

This clonotype has only a few counts. The chain uses TRBV6-1 and TRBJ2-1; D unclear. The length of the CDR3 is 13 residues. V lost 6 bases, J lost 7 bases, and 13 bases lay in between. The germline V gene encodes CDR1 MNHNS and CDR2 SASEGT. The CDR3 reads CASRPRYGNEQFF. CDR3 in DNA: TGTGCCAGCAGGCCTAGATATGGGAATGAGCAGTTCTTC.

The chain links TRBV12-3 or TRBV12-4 to TRBJ1-1; D is unclear. The CDR3 is 14 residues long. Between the trimmed V and J ends, which lost 8 bases and 7 bases, there was a span of 20 bases. CDR3 region: CASREGADLGEAFF. CDR3 sequence (DNA): TGTGCCAGCCGAGAGGGAGCGGACCTAGGTGAAGCTTTCTTT.

The chain joins TRBV6-6 to TRBJ2-1; no firm D call. This CDR3 contains 15 residues. Per germline, CDR1 MNHNY and CDR2 SVGAGI (reference sequence). Trimming removed 0 bases from V and 5 bases from J, with 11 bases in between. The DNA for the CDR3 is TGTGCCAGCAGTTACTCGACGGGCCAAGACAATGAGCAGTTCTTC. This gives the protein CASSYSTGQDNEQFF.

This clonotype has a handful of counts. The chain uses TRBV7-9 and TRBJ2-7, with D maybe TRBD2 (6 bases). Germline-derived CDR1 and CDR2 are SEHNR and FQNEAQ (reference sequence). Trimming removed 5 bases from V and 3 bases from J, with 17 bases in between. The CDR3 length is 15 residues. The CDR3 region is CASSAGWGESYEQYF. The CDR3 DNA follows: TGTGCCAGCAGCGCAGGGTGGGGGGAGAGCTACGAGCAGTACTTC.

The V gene is TRBV2, the J gene TRBJ2-1; D unresolved. Germline CDR1 SNHLY, CDR2 FYNNEI. V lost 1 base and J lost 1, with 8 bases in between. The CDR3 length is 15 residues. The CDR3 region has the DNA TGTGCCAGCAGTGAAGTTACAGCGTCCTACAATGAGCAGTTCTTC. Residues: CASSEVTASYNEQFF.

This clonotype came up a few times. V gene TRBV7-8 combines with J gene TRBJ2-7; D is uncertain. The CDR3 is 16 amino acids. Germline values: CDR1 SGHVS, CDR2 FQNEAQ. V lost 5 bases to trimming and J lost 5 bases, with 22 bases between them. Here the CDR3 DNA reads TGTGCCAGCAGCCTATTGTTCGCACACAATTCCGACGAGCAGTACTTC. Protein sequence: CASSLLFAHNSDEQYF.

The chain carries TRBV7-2 and TRBJ1-2; a possible D gene is TRBD1 (5 bases). V was trimmed by 5 bases and J by 5 bases, leaving 21 bases between them. CDR1 SGHTA and CDR2 FQGNSA come from the germline V gene. The CDR3 length is 16 residues. CDR3 sequence (DNA): TGTGCCAGCAGCCCGGGAACAGGACGAGGGCTATATGGCTACACCTTC. It yields the protein CASSPGTGRGLYGYTF.

V is TRBV7-2 and J is TRBJ2-5; D gene unclear. Germline V gene sequence: CDR1 SGHTA, CDR2 FQGNSA. Trimming pared 5 bases from V and 1 base from J, leaving 14 bases between. The CDR3 runs 15 residues. The CDR3 reads CASSQLPELQETQYF. The CDR3 DNA reads TGTGCCAGCAGCCAACTTCCGGAACTCCAAGAGACCCAGTACTTC.

The chain uses TRBV6-2 or TRBV6-3 and TRBJ1-5; D gene uncertain. The CDR3 length is 8 residues. Germline V gene data show CDR1 as MNHEY and CDR2 as SVGEGT. The CDR3 coding sequence is TGTTTCAATCAGCCCCAGCATTTT. It yields the protein CFNQPQHF.

This clonotype came up many times. V gene TRBV7-9 combines with J gene TRBJ1-1; 10 nucleotides line up with TRBD1. J lost 0 bases, V lost 7 bases, and 8 bases had no gene match. This CDR3 has 16 amino acids. In germline, CDR1 is SEHNR, CDR2 FQNEAQ (reference sequence). The chain's CDR3 is CASKAPGQGLNTEAFF. CDR3 DNA sequence: TGTGCCAGCAAAGCCCCGGGACAGGGGCTGAACACTGAAGCTTTCTTT.

The chain links TRBV6-2 or TRBV6-3 to TRBJ1-1, with no clear D. Germline V gene data show CDR1 as MNHEY and CDR2 as SVGEGT. The V and J ends lost 2 bases and 5 bases respectively, with 9 bases between them. This CDR3 has 13 residues. For the CDR3, the DNA is TGTGCCAGCAGTTACCCGGGGAGGACTGAAGCTTTCTTT. This codes for CASSYPGRTEAFF.

V usage is TRBV20-1 and J usage is TRBJ1-2, with 9 bases fitting TRBD1. The CDR3 has 14 amino acids. V shed 3 bases and J 2 bases; nucleotides not matched to a gene: 4. The germline CDR1 and CDR2 sequences are DFQATT and SNEGSKA (reference sequence). Here the CDR3 DNA reads TGCAGTGCTAGCGCGGGACAGGGAAACTATGGCTACACCTTC. Protein: CSASAGQGNYGYTF.

The chain employs TRBV4-3 and TRBJ1-3; 11 nucleotides match TRBD1. This CDR3 comprises 17 residues. V trimming: 0 bases; J trimming: 1 base; junction bases outside the gene matches: 2. Germline CDR1 and CDR2: LGHNA and YSLEER. The CDR3 nucleotides are TGCGCCAGCAGCCAAGACCGGGACAGGGGGTCTGGAAACACCATATATTTT. Translation gives CASSQDRDRGSGNTIYF.

This clonotype has a handful of counts. The J gene is TRBJ2-7, the V gene TRBV7-2; 7 nucleotides match TRBD1. Germline V CDR1 and CDR2: SGHTA, FQGNSA. The CDR3 spans 13 residues. J lost 6 bases, V lost 5 bases, and 7 bases had no gene match. CDR3 region: CASSINNRGEQYF. In DNA, the CDR3 is TGTGCCAGCAGCATAAATAACAGGGGCGAGCAGTACTTC.

The genes are TRBV10-3 and TRBJ1-5; 11 nucleotides match TRBD1. V trimming: 4 bases; J trimming: 6 bases; junction bases outside the gene matches: 2. Germline lookup yields CDR1 ENHRY and CDR2 SYGVKD. This CDR3 comprises 14 residues. The CDR3 sequence: CAISGDRGTQPQHF. Here the CDR3 DNA reads TGTGCCATCAGTGGGGACAGGGGGACTCAGCCCCAGCATTTT.

This clonotype was seen more than once but under ten times. The chain has TRBV11-2 and TRBJ1-5; perhaps TRBD1 as D (5 bases). The V gene's germline CDR1 is SGHAT and CDR2 FQNNGV. V lost 5 bases to trimming and J lost 9 bases, with 35 bases between them. This CDR3 comprises 20 residues. CDR3 in amino acids: CASSQIPGCPAGWTLWPQHF. The DNA for the CDR3 is TGTGCCAGCAGCCAAATTCCAGGGTGTCCCGCGGGGTGGACTCTTTGGCCCCAGCATTTT. Full variable domain (missing parts from reference TRBV11-2 and TRBJ1-5): EAGVAQSPRYKIIEKRQSVAFWCNPISGHATLYWYQQILGQGPKLLIQFQNNGVVDDSQLPKDRFSAERLKGVDSTLKIQPAKLEDSAVYLCASSQIPGCPAGWTLWPQHFGDGTRLSIL.

This clonotype turned up a few times. The rearrangement joins TRBV11-2 to TRBJ2-5, with D possibly TRBD1 on 5 matching bases. The V gene lost 5 bases and the J gene lost 4 bases, with 17 bases spanning the gap. CDR1 SGHAT and CDR2 FQNNGV come from the germline V gene. The CDR3 covers 15 residues. CDR3 amino acids: CASSPLVRRVETQYF. The CDR3 DNA reads TGTGCCAGCAGCCCCCTCGTTCGCAGGGTAGAGACCCAGTACTTC.

V and J are TRBV20-1 and TRBJ2-5; D is ambiguous. This CDR3 comprises 13 residues. The germline V and J ends were trimmed by 4 bases and 3 bases, with 12 bases remaining between them. Looked up from germline, CDR1 is DFQATT and CDR2 is SNEGSKA (reference sequence). In DNA, the CDR3 is TGCAGTGCTATTCTGGGGTTGAAAGAGACCCAGTACTTC. It specifies CSAILGLKETQYF.

The chain links TRBV29-1 to TRBJ2-5, with a tentative D call TRBD1 (6 bases). Deletions cut 7 bases from V and 4 bases from J, with 22 bases between. Germline loops: CDR1 SQVTM, CDR2 ANQGSEA. This CDR3 is built from 15 residues. The CDR3 DNA reads TGCAGCGCCATAACCGGGACAACAATTGGAGAGACCCAGTACTTC. It translates to CSAITGTTIGETQYF.

This clonotype was picked up a small number of times. Relative to the germline gene, one junction end is altered; a read error may explain this. The CDR3 region has the DNA TGTGCCAGCAGCCCGAACCTGGGTCTAGCGGATACCTACGGGCAGTACTTC. Its protein product is CASSPNLGLADTYGQYF. The V and J genes are TRBV7-6 and TRBJ2-7; TRBD2 matches at 7 bases. Germline-derived CDR1 and CDR2 are SGHVS and FNYEAQ. This CDR3 has 17 residues.

This clonotype was detected only a few times. This chain connects TRBV11-2 to TRBJ1-1; unclear D gene. Looked up from germline, CDR1 is SGHAT and CDR2 is FQNNGV. This CDR3 is built from 14 residues. V lost 5 bases and J lost 0, with 10 bases in between. CDR3 sequence (DNA): TGTGCCAGCAGCGGCGGGTGGATGAACACTGAAGCTTTCTTT. It specifies CASSGGWMNTEAFF. The whole variable domain, remainder taken from reference TRBV11-2 and TRBJ1-1, is EAGVAQSPRYKIIEKRQSVAFWCNPISGHATLYWYQQILGQGPKLLIQFQNNGVVDDSQLPKDRFSAERLKGVDSTLKIQPAKLEDSAVYLCASSGGWMNTEAFFGQGTRLTVV.

The chain carries TRBV6-2 or TRBV6-3 and TRBJ1-1, with 8 positions matching TRBD1. The ends lost 7 bases at V and 2 bases at J; junction bases unmatched: 6. CDR1 is MNHEY, CDR2 SVGEGT, per germline. The CDR3 totals 14 residues. This CDR3 is CASNLRGRNTEAFF. The CDR3 bases are TGTGCCAGCAACCTCAGGGGGCGAAACACTGAAGCTTTCTTT.

V is TRBV6-6 and J is TRBJ1-5; the match to TRBD1 covers 7 bases. This CDR3 spans 13 amino acids. The germline CDR1 and CDR2 sequences are MNHNY and SVGAGI (reference sequence). With 6 bases clipped from V and 5 bases from J, the junction kept 4 bases outside the gene matches. For the CDR3, the DNA is TGTGCCAGCAGACAGGGGATCTATCAGCCCCAGCATTTT. It yields the protein CASRQGIYQPQHF.

This chain links TRBV4-2 with TRBJ2-3; TRBD2 matches at 11 bases. The CDR3 has 16 amino acids. V trimming: 4 bases; J trimming: 2 bases; junction bases outside the gene matches: 5. CDR1 LGHNA and CDR2 YNFKEQ come from the germline V gene. The CDR3 bases are TGTGCCAGCAGCCCAACTAGCGGGGGAGCCACAGATACGCAGTATTTT. Translating it yields CASSPTSGGATDTQYF.

The chain couples TRBV25-1 to TRBJ1-4, with D possibly TRBD1 on 6 matching bases. Trimming pared 2 bases from V and 8 bases from J, leaving 15 bases between. Germline CDR1 reads MGHDK; CDR2 reads SYGVNS. The CDR3 extends over 15 amino acids. CDR3 coding DNA: TGTGCCAGCAGTGAAACCGGGGGCTATGTAGAAAAACTGTTTTTT. Translating gives CASSETGGYVEKLFF.